The clone carrying this T cell receptor beta chain was seen only once. Its antigen remains unidentified. The record originates from a study of identical twins. Study results and caveats: Fewer insertions characterized abundant cord blood beta clonotypes, whereas memory repertoires showed none.

Trimming took 5 bases from V and 2 from J; bases not matched to a gene: 7. The CDR3 length is 15 residues. The germline V gene has CDR1 MDHEN and CDR2 SYDVKM. The cDNA had a unique molecular identifier and a template-switch universal primer site. TCRdb reanalysed the 5' RACE reads using MiXCR and keeps one entry per CDR3 protein. The sample records roughly 1,500,000 distinct CDR3 sequences, roughly a third being singletons. The rearrangement uses TRBV28 and TRBJ2-7; TRBD1 agrees at 9 bases. Sequencing input: cord blood. The TCR was taken from a newborn girl in good health. The CDR3 DNA follows: TGTGCCAGCAGTGTTCTCCGGGACAGGGCCTACGAGCAGTACTTC. It encodes CASSVLRDRAYEQYF.